This record covers a single TCR beta chain. Its antigen is currently unknown. Germline values: CDR1 LGHNA, CDR2 YNFKEQ. Trimming removed 4 bases from V and 5 bases from J; junction bases left unmatched: 15. The CDR3 runs to 18 residues. The data were taken from a study of monozygotic twins with cystic fibrosis. Whole-study results and caveats: Age, concordance and disease severity did not associate with shared CDR3 numbers. Monozygotic CF twin pairs shared significantly more nucleotide-identical clonotypes than unrelated CF individuals did. Co-twins had the most similar V usage for 13 of 16 pairs, J for 8. Median Simpson clonality of roughly 0.0093 suggested naive T cells predominated.

Libraries were prepared by immunoSEQ multiplex PCR; TCRdb keeps only in-frame clonotypes and omits some of them. Of about 39,000 clones listed, approximately 90% are singletons. Material for sequencing was blood. The chain carries TRBV4-2 and TRBJ1-1; TRBD1 matches at 11 bases. The TCR originated in a boy younger than 10 with cystic fibrosis. This CDR3 is CASSPQRTGGRSKTEAFF. The DNA for the CDR3 is TGTGCCAGCAGCCCGCAACGGACAGGGGGCAGAAGCAAAACTGAAGCTTTCTTT.